The T cell receptor (beta chain) under discussion was sequenced for a study of shared clonotypes between healthy human individuals. Genomic DNA per cell subset filled all wells of several immunoSEQ plates. In the original workflow: Filtering differed because ImmunoSEQ produced junction-only sequences that carried no quality scores. The repertoire was sequenced with immunoSEQ multiplex PCR; TCRdb's copy has only in-frame clones and lacks some. That table furnishes V, J and clone size, whereas the DNA furnished D and trimming. The data hold 1,500,000 or so clones, with roughly 96% observed a single time. V was clipped by 4 bases and J by 6 bases; unmatched bases: 5. Germline CDR1 is SGDLS and CDR2 is YYNGEE. The CDR3 loop spans 14 amino acids.

Sequencing was carried out using naive CD4+ T cells sorted from blood. Sample subset: CD45RA+ positively selected. This TCR came from a man younger than 45 in good health. The chain joins TRBV9 to TRBJ2-3; 10 bases line up with TRBD2. The CDR3, as DNA: TGTGCCAGCAGCTTGAGCGGGAGGGGGGATACGCAGTATTTT. This encodes CASSLSGRGDTQYF. Supplemented by reference TRBV9 and TRBJ2-3, the full variable domain reads DSGVTQTPKHLITATGQRVTLRCSPRSGDLSVYWYQQSLDQGLQFLIQYYNGEERAKGNILERFSAQQFPDLHSELNLSSLELGDSALYFCASSLSGRGDTQYFGPGTRLTVL.